The TCR beta chain under discussion was sequenced for a study of regulatory T cells in long-lasting Graves disease. This clonotype was observed many times. Time point given: newly diagnosed GD, antithyroid drugs for less than 3 months. Extracted RNA from PBMCs served as the source of the TCR library. Arm-PCR of CDR3 regions and iRepertoire HTBI primers were the basis on which TCR beta libraries were built. In the original processing: Across the samples, identification revealed 50 to 80 TRBV and more than 11 TRBJ segments. TCRdb itself ran the multiplex PCR reads through MiXCR, one entry per CDR3 protein. V and J calls and clone size were set by TCRdb, not the authors. This table holds 410,000 or so distinct CDR3 sequences, 14% to 15% found once. Trimming removed 5 bases from V and 6 bases from J; junction bases left unmatched: 9. This CDR3 is built from 15 residues. The sample was also linked to a second study, of T cells in Graves' hyperthyroidism and ophthalmopathy.

The TCR originated in a woman aged 25 to 45 with Graves disease. The sample in question was peripheral blood mononuclear cells (PBMCs), obtained at new diagnosis, from a patient treated with antithyroid drugs. The rearrangement links TRBV12-3 or TRBV12-4 to TRBJ1-2; TRBD1 aligns across 10 bases. The CDR3 spells CASSRSTGTGDGYTF. The CDR3 DNA follows: TGTGCCAGCAGTAGATCGACCGGGACAGGGGATGGCTACACCTTC.